Below are 25 T cell receptor beta chains sequenced from a single sample in a study of T cells after yellow fever vaccination. A single record per CDR3 protein comes from TCRdb applying MiXCR to the 5' RACE reads. The sample contains over 100,000 distinct CDR3 sequences, under 9% of which appear only once. Sequencing used CD8+ T cells sorted from PBMCs, obtained 45 days after the yellow fever booster vaccination. All receptors come from a man aged 25 to 45 who received the YFV17D yellow fever vaccine.

This clonotype was counted many times. The rearrangement links TRBV20-1 to TRBJ2-7; no reliable D call. Germline CDR1 reads DFQATT; CDR2 reads SNEGSKA (reference sequence). V lost 6 bases and J 7 bases, leaving 13 bases between the germline ends. The CDR3 runs 11 residues. This CDR3 is CSACSPPEQYF. CDR3 bases: TGCAGTGCGTGCTCTCCCCCGGAGCAGTACTTC.

This clonotype was detected many times. This sequence joins TRBV19 and TRBJ2-7; D is unresolved. V lost 6 bases, J lost 0 bases, and 12 bases lay in between. This CDR3 contains 14 residues. CDR1 is LNHDA and CDR2 is SQIVND in the germline V gene (reference sequence). The CDR3 region has the DNA TGTGCCAGTAGCCCAGCACCGAGCTCCTACGAGCAGTACTTC. Its translation: CASSPAPSSYEQYF. The full variable domain, in which reference TRBV19 and TRBJ2-7 provide the parts outside the CDR3, is DGGITQSPKYLFRKEGQNVTLSCEQNLNHDAMYWYRQDPGQGLRLIYYSQIVNDFQKGDIAEGYSVSREKKESFPLTVTSAQKNPTAFYLCASSPAPSSYEQYFGPGTRLTVT.

The sample holds many counts of this clonotype. This chain links TRBV20-1 with TRBJ1-5, with D possibly matching TRBD1 (5 bases). Germline CDR1 reads DFQATT; CDR2 reads SNEGSKA (reference sequence). CDR3 length equals 15 residues. The ends were cut back, 0 bases at V and 0 bases at J, with 9 bases in the middle. This chain's CDR3 is CSARDPGDSNQPQHF. The CDR3 region has the DNA TGCAGTGCTAGAGATCCGGGGGATAGCAATCAGCCCCAGCATTTT.

This clonotype came up many times. The chain employs TRBV9 and TRBJ2-3, with no clear D. The V end lost 1 base, the J end lost 4 bases, and 4 bases lay between the germline ends. The CDR3 extends over 12 amino acids. Germline-derived CDR1 and CDR2 are SGDLS and YYNGEE. CDR3 nucleotide sequence: TGTGCCAGCAGCGTATTTGCAGATACGCAGTATTTT. Translating it yields CASSVFADTQYF.

This clonotype appeared many times. The chain joins TRBV7-9 to TRBJ2-3; 9 nucleotides agree with TRBD1. V was clipped by 5 bases and J by 2 bases; unmatched bases: 5. Germline CDR1 SEHNR, CDR2 FQNEAQ (reference sequence). CDR3 size: 15 residues. The CDR3 here is CASSPRTGDTDTQYF. Written as DNA, the CDR3 is TGTGCCAGCAGCCCGAGGACAGGGGACACAGATACGCAGTATTTT. The full variable domain, with the rest looked up from reference TRBV7-9 and TRBJ2-3, is DTGVSQNPRHKITKRGQNVTFRCDPISEHNRLYWYRQTLGQGPEFLTYFQNEAQLEKSRLLSDRFSAERPKGSFSTLEIQRTEQGDSAMYLCASSPRTGDTDTQYFGPGTRLTVL.

There are many counts of this clonotype. The chain carries TRBV4-3 and TRBJ2-7; 7 nucleotides line up with TRBD1. V lost 0 bases, J lost 6 bases, and 2 bases stayed unmatched. The CDR3 spans 13 residues. Germline lookup yields CDR1 LGHNA and CDR2 YSLEER. CDR3 sequence reads: CASSQEQGPEQYF. The CDR3 DNA is TGCGCCAGCAGCCAAGAACAGGGGCCCGAGCAGTACTTC.

The sample holds many counts of this clonotype. This chain links TRBV27 with TRBJ1-6; D is uncertain. V was pared by 6 bases and J by 7 bases, with 13 bases between. Germline V CDR1 and CDR2: MNHEY, SMNVEV (reference sequence). This CDR3 is built from 14 residues. The CDR3 DNA reads as TGTGCCAGCAGCCCGGTTCCCCTAAATTCACCCCTCCACTTT. This sequence encodes CASSPVPLNSPLHF.

J is TRBJ2-7 and V is TRBV7-6; possibly TRBD1 or TRBD2 for D (5 bases each). Germline-derived CDR1 and CDR2 are SGHVS and FNYEAQ. V shed 2 bases and J shed 2 bases, with 10 bases lying between them. CDR3 length: 14 amino acids. The CDR3 DNA is TGTGCCAGCAGCTTATTGGGGGAGACCTACGAGCAGTACTTC. Amino acids: CASSLLGETYEQYF. Looking up the rest from reference TRBV7-6 and TRBJ2-7 gives the full variable domain: GAGVSQSPRYKVTKRGQDVALRCDPISGHVSLYWYRQALGQGPEFLTYFNYEAQQDKSGLPNDRFSAERPEGSISTLTIQRTEQRDSAMYRCASSLLGETYEQYFGPGTRLTVT.

J is TRBJ2-7 and V is TRBV5-6; D remains unclear. Trimming removed 2 bases at V and 2 bases at J, with 8 bases between. The V gene's germline CDR1 is SGHDT and CDR2 YYEEEE. This CDR3 comprises 13 residues. CDR3 sequence: CASSFKGTYEQYF. CDR3 nucleotide sequence: TGTGCCAGCAGCTTTAAGGGTACCTACGAGCAGTACTTC.

This clonotype was observed many times. The chain has TRBV5-6 and TRBJ2-1, with 10 bases lining up with TRBD2. V lost 0 bases, J lost 4 bases, and 4 bases stayed unmatched. Germline lookup yields CDR1 SGHDT and CDR2 YYEEEE. The CDR3 contains 16 residues. CDR3 DNA: TGTGCCAGCAGCTTGGGACTAGCGGGCTTTTACAATGAGCAGTTCTTC. Protein: CASSLGLAGFYNEQFF.

This clonotype has ten or more counts. The V call is TRBV7-3, the J call TRBJ2-3; 7 positions agree with TRBD2. Germline V gene sequence: CDR1 SGHTA, CDR2 FQGTGA. Unmatched junction bases numbered 5, after V lost 5 bases and J lost 0 bases. The CDR3 length is 15 residues. The CDR3 protein is CASSQLATSTDTQYF. The CDR3 DNA is TGTGCCAGCAGCCAACTAGCGACAAGCACAGATACGCAGTATTTT.

This clonotype was counted at least ten times. This chain uses TRBV15 with TRBJ2-3; TRBD2 is a possible D gene (6 bases). V was clipped by 1 base and J by 2 bases, with 10 bases between them. The CDR3 has 15 amino acids. Germline assignment: CDR1 LNHNV and CDR2 YYDKDF (reference sequence). Here the CDR3 DNA reads TGTGCCACCAGCAGAGTGGCGGGATCCACAGATACGCAGTATTTT. Its translation: CATSRVAGSTDTQYF.

This clonotype was counted at least ten times. The CDR3 region is CASSQDRAVGENTGELFF. DNA of the CDR3: TGCGCCAGCAGCCAAGATCGGGCGGTGGGTGAGAACACCGGGGAGCTGTTTTTT. The chain recombines TRBV4-3 with TRBJ2-2, with D uncertain. The CDR3 is 18 amino acids. The germline gives CDR1 LGHNA, CDR2 YSLEER. Deletions cut 0 bases from V and 1 base from J, with 15 bases between.

This clonotype was counted many times. The chain is built from TRBV27 and TRBJ2-7, with TRBD2 identical over 9 bases. The junction had 3 bases not matched to a gene; V was cut back by 3 bases and J by 3 bases. CDR3 length: 14 amino acids. Germline loops: CDR1 MNHEY, CDR2 SMNVEV (reference sequence). The CDR3 here is CASSFAGGFYEQYF. The CDR3 nucleotides are TGTGCCAGCAGTTTTGCGGGAGGGTTCTACGAGCAGTACTTC.

This clonotype was found a few times. The gene calls are TRBV20-1 and TRBJ2-1; D is perhaps TRBD1 (5 bases). The CDR3 covers 12 residues. Germline V gives CDR1 DFQATT, CDR2 SNEGSKA (reference sequence). V gave up 6 bases and J gave up 6 bases, with 12 bases separating them. The CDR3 DNA reads as TGCAGTGCGGAAACGACAGTCAATGAGCAGTTCTTC. Translation gives CSAETTVNEQFF.

This clonotype was picked up many times. The V and J genes are TRBV12-3 or TRBV12-4 and TRBJ2-7; D remains unclear. This CDR3 spans 10 amino acids. The V and J ends lost 8 bases and 1 base respectively, with 3 bases between them. CDR3 nucleotide sequence: TGTGCCAGCGCGTCCTACGAGCAGTACTTC. This gives the protein CASASYEQYF.

This clonotype was recorded many times. V and J are TRBV20-1 and TRBJ2-7, with a weak D call TRBD2 (6 bases). The CDR3 loop spans 15 amino acids. Trimming left V 1 base short and J 1 base short, with 14 bases between. CDR1 is DFQATT, CDR2 SNEGSKA, per germline (reference sequence). CDR3 region: CSARGYRDFSYEQYF. In DNA form, the CDR3 reads TGCAGTGCTAGAGGTTACCGGGACTTTTCCTACGAGCAGTACTTC.

Details on this clonotype: One base away lies a much larger clone, so this may be a sequencing read error. The chain employs TRBV7-2 and TRBJ2-1; TRBD2 aligns across 8 bases. The CDR3 is 17 residues long. Germline CDR1 is SGHTA and CDR2 is FQGNSA. CDR3 protein: CAISLLERGNSYNEQFF. The DNA of the CDR3 is TGTGCCATCAGCTTACTTGAGCGGGGGAACTCCTACAATGAGCAGTTCTTC.

Judged by abundance, this clonotype is medium-sized. V gene TRBV20-1 combines with J gene TRBJ2-1; a weak D match, TRBD2 (6 bases). Germline V lookup: CDR1 DFQATT, CDR2 SNEGSKA (reference sequence). The CDR3 has 17 amino acids. Trimming cost V 0 bases and J 4 bases, with 19 bases left between them. CDR3 in amino acids: CSAREEGFTGPYNEQFF. The CDR3 nucleotides read TGCAGTGCTAGAGAGGAGGGATTTACCGGCCCTTACAATGAGCAGTTCTTC.

In this sample, this clonotype turned up many times. The chain couples TRBV6-6 to TRBJ2-1, with D tentatively TRBD1 (5 bases). With 7 bases removed from V and 7 bases from J, the gap between germline ends came to 5 bases. The CDR3 is 10 amino acids. Germline V CDR1 and CDR2: MNHNY, SVGAGI (reference sequence). CDR3 sequence (DNA): TGTGCCAGCACAGGGAATGAGCAGTTCTTC. It specifies CASTGNEQFF.

The V gene is TRBV7-2, the J gene TRBJ2-7; the match to TRBD2 covers 13 bases. This CDR3 spans 14 amino acids. Per germline, CDR1 SGHTA and CDR2 FQGNSA. The V gene end was trimmed by 8 bases and the J gene end by 3 bases; junction bases not matched to a gene: 4. DNA for the CDR3: TGTGCCAGCGCCGGGACTAGCGGGAACTACGAGCAGTACTTC. It is translated as CASAGTSGNYEQYF.

This clonotype occurred many times. CDR3 bases: TGTGCCAGCAGCTCAGGGGGGAGTTCATCGTCCTACGAGCAGTACTTC. Protein sequence: CASSSGGSSSSYEQYF. The genes are TRBV9 and TRBJ2-7; perhaps TRBD1 as D (7 bases). CDR1 and CDR2 from the germline V gene are SGDLS and YYNGEE. Deletions cut 4 bases from V and 1 base from J, with 18 bases between. This CDR3 spans 16 amino acids.

This clonotype was counted at least ten times. The chain recombines TRBV7-9 with TRBJ2-1; 7 bases align to TRBD2. CDR3 length equals 14 residues. The V and J ends lost 3 bases and 5 bases, in that order; junction bases with no gene match: 4. Germline CDR1 reads SEHNR; CDR2 reads FQNEAQ (reference sequence). Written as DNA, the CDR3 is TGTGCCAGCAGCTTCGGCGGGGGAAACAATGAGCAGTTCTTC. Translating gives CASSFGGGNNEQFF.

This clonotype was picked up many times. This rearrangement joins TRBV7-9 to TRBJ2-1; 8 positions agree with TRBD1. V lost 5 bases, J lost 0 bases, and 6 bases stayed unmatched. This CDR3 contains 16 residues. The germline V gene has CDR1 SEHNR and CDR2 FQNEAQ (reference sequence). The CDR3 here is CASSPGTGSSYNEQFF. DNA for the CDR3: TGTGCCAGCAGCCCCGGGACAGGCAGCTCCTACAATGAGCAGTTCTTC.

Ten or more counts support this clonotype. This chain connects TRBV29-1 to TRBJ2-7; D not resolved. V lost 2 bases to trimming and J lost 0 bases, with 5 bases between them. The CDR3 is 12 residues long. Germline CDR1 is SQVTM and CDR2 is ANQGSEA. DNA for the CDR3: TGCAGCGTTGAATTAGACTCCTACGAGCAGTACTTC. It codes for CSVELDSYEQYF.